The text below deals with one TCR beta chain. No antigen is known for it. No base-level quality is on record; no much larger clone is a single base apart. The time point label on this specimen signifies: pre-treatment sample, taken before nivolumab and TIL therapy. Adults with stage 4 NSCLC were enrolled from 2017 to January 2020 in a dual-center phase I trial. The samples were obtained from a phase I trial that was single-arm and open-label and tested tumor-infiltrating lymphocyte therapy combined with nivolumab in advanced non-small cell lung cancer. Blood mononuclear cells from EDTA tubes were separated on a Ficoll gradient and snap-frozen as pellets, and DNA was extracted from the cells using a Qiagen mini-prep kit. Compared with germline, V lacks 4 bases and J lacks 7 bases; bases without a gene match: 15. From cysteine to phenylalanine, the CDR3 is 16 amino acids long. Of all the DNA, just the CDR3 is kept, 48 bases in frame from base 1. CDR1 SGHRS and CDR2 YFSETQ were looked up in the germline V gene.

These data originate in a study of TIL therapy for anti-PD-1-resistant metastatic lung cancer (dated by TCRdb to about 2021). Regarding the research as a whole: Before any PD-1/PD-L1 blockade was given, tumors were harvested, nivolumab was then administered, and patients who progressed went on to receive lymphodepletion, an infusion of expanded TIL, and IL-2. A median age of approximately 50 years (range about 38-75) and a median tumor PD-L1 proportion score of 6% to 7% were recorded among enrolled patients. Most of the cohort had lung adenocarcinoma, several tumors were EGFR-mutant and two were ALK-rearranged, and half of the patients were current or former smokers. A median non-synonymous tumor mutation burden of more than 1.2 mutations per megabase was determined across the cohort by whole-exome sequencing. T cell receptor beta sequencing of tumor and peripheral blood served to follow clonotypes across the tumor, the expanded TIL product, and serial blood samples.

The immunoSEQ v3 hsTCRB kit was used to amplify TCR beta CDR3 regions from genomic DNA through bias-controlled multiplex PCR. The TCR libraries were sequenced on an Illumina NextSeq 500 to approximately 1.8 million read pairs for survey level or about 5-6.5 million read pairs for deep level. The source study handled its data this way. The immunoSEQ Analyzer software assigned V, D and J genes, filtered out non-productive sequences, and reported clonality. Repertoires were compared using productive Simpson clonality and Morisita overlap index of productive TRB rearrangements between infused TIL and blood. Absolute clonotype counts in blood were estimated by multiplying the lymphocyte count by the CD3+ fraction and by the productive frequency of the clone. In TCRdb, the immuneACCESS table is reduced to in-frame sequences with V and J assigned. These tables do not hold every clone; where another copy was compared, an unresolved V gene accounts for under half, and the others remain unexplained. The DNA was the basis for D and trimming; V, J and clone size are from that table. A total of 15,000 to 20,000 clones appear in this sample, 83% of them only once. About 2.2% of the sample is taken by the ten largest.

The full study reports these points: Clonotypes from the infused TIL partially replaced the baseline peripheral repertoire and then declined over months, and persistence showed no apparent association with response. The study protocol defined all tumor marker inferences as exploratory. The cohort was highly selected, including more treatment-naive, never-smoker and oncogene-addicted patients than is typical, which limits generalizability.

Sequencing was performed on blood, taken at baseline. The receptor chain draws on TRBV5-1 and TRBJ2-7; 9 bases in the junction line up with TRBD2. The TCR was taken from a person aged 25 to 79 with non-small cell lung cancer. The CDR3 loop reads CASSTGTLAGAGEQYF. In nucleotide form, the sequence is TGCGCCAGCAGCACCGGCACATTAGCGGGGGCGGGAGAGCAGTACTTC.